These T cell receptor beta chains were read from a single sample in a study of regulatory T cells in long-lasting Graves disease. TCRdb used MiXCR to reprocess the multiplex PCR reads, holding one entry per CDR3 protein. The sample lists about 460,000 distinct CDR3 sequences, 11% to 15% seen once, with more than 15% in the top ten. The same specimen was also included in a second study, on T cells in Graves' hyperthyroidism and ophthalmopathy.

Sample: peripheral blood mononuclear cells (PBMCs), taken at new diagnosis, from a patient treated with antithyroid drugs. The receptors here all came from a woman between 50 and 59 years old with Graves disease. CDR3s leave out the opening cysteine and the closing phenylalanine or tryptophan. Fields, in order: J gene, clone size, CDR3 length, V gene, CDR3 protein. Clone sizes are given selectively: once, few, many, or a class where the clone is expanded.

j_call: TRBJ2-2
clone_size: few
cdr3_length: 13
v_call: TRBV6-9
cdr3_aa: ASSSLAGTAGELF

j_call: TRBJ2-7
clone_size: many
cdr3_length: 14
v_call: TRBV6-5
cdr3_aa: ASSYRTIRARYEQY

j_call: TRBJ2-7
clone_size: many
cdr3_length: 13
v_call: TRBV30
cdr3_aa: AWSVKDRSSYEQY

j_call: TRBJ2-5
clone_size: few
cdr3_length: 11
v_call: TRBV30
cdr3_aa: AWRRAGGETQY

j_call: TRBJ2-1
clone_size: many
cdr3_length: 10
v_call: TRBV2
cdr3_aa: ASSRSGNEQF

j_call: TRBJ2-1
clone_size: many
cdr3_length: 15
v_call: TRBV11-3
cdr3_aa: ASSRGQGLAGNNEQF

j_call: TRBJ1-1
clone_size: many
cdr3_length: 17
v_call: TRBV5-8
cdr3_aa: ASSLVGSLGGGANTEAF

j_call: TRBJ2-3
clone_size: few
cdr3_length: 16
v_call: TRBV20-1
cdr3_aa: SASASSGFPIITDTQY

j_call: TRBJ1-6
clone_size: many
cdr3_length: 13
v_call: TRBV6-5
cdr3_aa: ASSYRITGNSPLH

j_call: TRBJ1-6
clone_size: few
cdr3_length: 13
v_call: TRBV20-1
cdr3_aa: SARDFGQGASPLH

j_call: TRBJ1-2
clone_size: .
cdr3_length: 11
v_call: TRBV25-1
cdr3_aa: ASTFGTGDGYT

j_call: TRBJ1-3
clone_size: .
cdr3_length: 12
v_call: TRBV5-5
cdr3_aa: ASSHGLSGNTIY

j_call: TRBJ2-1
clone_size: few
cdr3_length: 14
v_call: TRBV6-4
cdr3_aa: ASRREAGGPGNEQF

j_call: TRBJ2-7
clone_size: many
cdr3_length: 14
v_call: TRBV7-9
cdr3_aa: ASSLSPSTSGYEQY

j_call: TRBJ2-3
clone_size: few
cdr3_length: 11
v_call: TRBV4-1
cdr3_aa: ASSQAGSDTQY

j_call: TRBJ2-5
clone_size: many
cdr3_length: 12
v_call: TRBV3-1
cdr3_aa: ASSQGGGRETQY

j_call: TRBJ1-4
clone_size: few
cdr3_length: 12
v_call: TRBV4-2
cdr3_aa: ASSPGQGREKLF

j_call: TRBJ2-1
clone_size: few
cdr3_length: 13
v_call: TRBV6-1
cdr3_aa: ASSASSGIYNEQF

j_call: TRBJ1-5
clone_size: .
cdr3_length: 13
v_call: TRBV20-1
cdr3_aa: SARGGTDVNQPQH

j_call: TRBJ2-7
clone_size: many
cdr3_length: 14
v_call: TRBV7-2
cdr3_aa: ASSLDWDPAVWEQY

j_call: TRBJ2-7
clone_size: many
cdr3_length: 11
v_call: TRBV6-5
cdr3_aa: ASSYGGNYEQY

j_call: TRBJ1-6
clone_size: few
cdr3_length: 14
v_call: TRBV27
cdr3_aa: ASSYKLTGDNSPLH